This is a list of T cell receptor beta chains from one sample in a study of blood T cell repertoires in COVID-19. The protocol was immunoSEQ multiplex PCR, while the TCRdb copy is restricted to in-frame clones and leaves out a portion. The profile shows some 180,000 clones, approximately 90% of them singletons. Sample: peripheral blood. The source is a man aged 55 to 70 with active or convalescent COVID-19. Each CDR3 is given with its conserved first and last residue. A D gene is named only where the DNA matches it firmly. Expanded clones are given a class, and other clones once, few, many or no size at all.

j_call clone_size d_call v_call cdr3_aa cdr3_nt
TRBJ1-3 once . TRBV4-2 CASSQPRTVDSGNTIYF TGTGCCAGCAGCCAACCCAGGACAGTGGACTCTGGAAACACCATATATTTT
TRBJ2-1 few TRBD2 TRBV3-1/TRBV3-2 CASSRSGGPHNEQFF TGTGCCAGCAGCCGGAGCGGGGGGCCCCACAATGAGCAGTTCTTC
TRBJ2-5 few TRBD2 TRBV7-2 CASSLFAGLAGGWTQYF TGTGCCAGCAGCTTATTTGCGGGACTAGCGGGGGGTTGGACCCAGTACTTC
TRBJ2-1 . . TRBV7-3 CASSSGFASEQFF TGTGCCAGCAGCTCGGGGTTTGCAAGTGAGCAGTTCTTC
TRBJ2-3 . TRBD1 TRBV6-5 CASRTGGADTQYF TGTGCCAGCCGGACAGGGGGAGCAGATACGCAGTATTTT
TRBJ1-1 . . TRBV7-8 CASLQGMNTEAFF TGTGCCAGCCTTCAGGGTATGAACACTGAAGCTTTCTTT
TRBJ2-2 . TRBD2 TRBV7-3 CASSFLAGGTTGELFF TGTGCCAGCAGCTTTCTAGCGGGGGGCACGACCGGGGAGCTGTTTTTT
TRBJ1-4 . . TRBV4-1 CASSRRPGDPTNEKLFF TGCGCCAGCAGCCGTCGTCCAGGGGACCCAACTAATGAAAAACTGTTTTTT
TRBJ2-2 . . TRBV9 CASSVSSNTGELFF TGTGCCAGCAGCGTTTCCTCGAACACCGGGGAGCTGTTTTTT
TRBJ1-1 . . TRBV21-1 CASSKGSGENTEAFF TGTGCCAGCAGCAAAGGGTCGGGAGAGAACACTGAAGCTTTCTTT
TRBJ1-3 . . TRBV5-6 CASSLGFGSGNTIYF TGTGCCAGCAGCTTGGGCTTCGGCTCTGGAAACACCATATATTTT
TRBJ1-1 few . TRBV11-2 CASSLTSGINTEAFF TGTGCCAGCAGCTTAACCTCAGGGATAAACACTGAAGCTTTCTTT
TRBJ2-3 . TRBD2 TRBV10-3 CAISISGGRTDTQYF TGTGCCATCAGCATTAGCGGGGGGCGCACAGATACGCAGTATTTT
TRBJ2-1 . . TRBV2 CASSEGTASYNEQFF TGTGCCAGCAGTGAAGGGACTGCGTCCTACAATGAGCAGTTCTTC
TRBJ2-1 . . TRBV25-1 CASSELGGATYNEQFF TGTGCCAGCAGTGAACTAGGGGGGGCGACCTACAATGAGCAGTTCTTC
TRBJ1-2 . . TRBV11-3 CASSAEGYGYTF TGTGCCAGCAGCGCCGAGGGATATGGCTACACCTTC
TRBJ2-7 . . TRBV11-2 CASSPRVGSSYEQYF TGTGCCAGCAGCCCCCGGGTAGGGAGCTCCTACGAGCAGTACTTC
TRBJ1-2 . TRBD1 TRBV2 CASTRGRPGQGGGYTF TGTGCCAGCACCAGGGGTCGACCGGGACAGGGAGGCGGCTACACCTTC
TRBJ1-3 . TRBD1 TRBV4-2 CASSQVGTGTSGNTIYF TGTGCCAGCAGCCAAGTAGGGACAGGGACCTCTGGAAACACCATATATTTT
TRBJ1-6 . . TRBV6-2/TRBV6-3 CASSYLTGSGSPLHF TGTGCCAGCAGTTACCTCACAGGGTCGGGTTCACCCCTCCACTTT
TRBJ1-2 . . TRBV4-2 CASSQDSGGGYGYTF TGTGCCAGCAGCCAAGATTCTGGGGGCGGCTATGGCTACACCTTC
TRBJ1-2 . TRBD1 TRBV5-1 CASSQAGGGVYGYTF TGCGCCAGCAGCCAGGCGGGAGGGGGCGTCTATGGCTACACCTTC
TRBJ1-1 . TRBD1 TRBV30 CAWRLKGQGNTEAFF TGTGCCTGGAGATTGAAAGGACAGGGGAACACTGAAGCTTTCTTT
TRBJ1-6 . . TRBV11-2 CASSLDGTRRPLHF TGTGCCAGCAGCTTAGATGGGACACGGCGACCCCTCCACTTT
TRBJ1-1 . . TRBV11-2 CASSLGRGGRNTEAFF TGTGCCAGCAGCTTAGGAAGGGGGGGACGGAACACTGAAGCTTTCTTT
TRBJ1-5 . . TRBV27 CASSLTDWGQPQHF TGTGCCAGCAGTTTAACGGACTGGGGTCAGCCCCAGCATTTT
TRBJ1-3 . . TRBV6-1 CASSEYSFRGKSGNTIYF TGTGCCAGCAGTGAATATAGTTTCAGGGGTAAATCTGGAAACACCATATATTTT
TRBJ1-1 once . TRBV5-1 CASSSSGERHTEAFF TGCGCCAGCAGCTCTTCAGGGGAGAGGCACACTGAAGCTTTCTTT
TRBJ2-7 . . TRBV27 CASSLGGSSYEQYF TGTGCCAGCAGTTTAGGGGGGAGCTCCTACGAGCAGTACTTC
TRBJ2-7 . TRBD1 TRBV2 CASNPPGQGNEQYF TGTGCCAGTAACCCGCCGGGACAGGGGAACGAGCAGTACTTC
TRBJ2-3 . TRBD2 TRBV5-1 CASSLVGGADTQYF TGCGCCAGCAGCTTGGTCGGGGGGGCAGATACGCAGTATTTT
TRBJ2-2 . . TRBV4-1 CASSQDGTTNTGELFF TGCGCCAGCAGCCAAGACGGGACAACGAACACCGGGGAGCTGTTTTTT
TRBJ2-2 . TRBD2 TRBV13 CASSLAGGHTGELFF TGTGCCAGCAGCTTAGCGGGGGGGCACACCGGGGAGCTGTTTTTT
TRBJ2-5 . TRBD2 TRBV5-1 CASSSGTSGPRTTQYF TGCGCCAGCAGCTCCGGGACTAGCGGGCCCCGGACGACCCAGTACTTC
TRBJ2-7 . TRBD2 TRBV7-8 CASSLVFRTSGGPGEQYF TGTGCCAGCAGCTTAGTCTTCCGGACTAGCGGGGGGCCTGGCGAGCAGTACTTC
TRBJ1-2 . . TRBV3-1/TRBV3-2 CASGSGSYGYTF TGTGCCAGCGGTTCAGGGTCATATGGCTACACCTTC
TRBJ1-5 . . TRBV3-1/TRBV3-2 CASSPQAGGNNQPQHF TGTGCCAGCAGCCCTCAAGCCGGAGGGAACAATCAGCCCCAGCATTTT
TRBJ1-4 . . TRBV4-1 CASSQKQGSGEKLFF TGCGCCAGCAGCCAAAAACAGGGATCGGGGGAAAAACTGTTTTTT
TRBJ2-5 . TRBD2 TRBV11-2 CASSPGGGTQYF TGTGCCAGCAGCCCGGGAGGGGGGACCCAGTACTTC
TRBJ1-5 . . TRBV10-3 CAISGTNQPQHF TGTGCCATCAGTGGGACTAATCAGCCCCAGCATTTT